This is a list of T cell receptor beta chains from one sample in a study of OX40 agonist ivuxolimab in advanced cancers. The repertoire was sequenced with immunoSEQ multiplex PCR; TCRdb's copy has only in-frame clones and lacks some. This table has under 45,000 clones, 65% to 75% appearing once. Sequenced material: CD4+ or CD8+ T cells sorted from blood, taken in a trial of the OX40 agonist ivuxolimab. All receptors derive from an adult with an advanced solid tumor such as melanoma, head and neck, liver or kidney cancer. Both conserved end residues are part of each CDR3. Fields, in order: clone size, D gene, V gene, J gene, CDR3 DNA, CDR3 protein. The D gene is left open where the match is weak. Rows may omit the clone size; those that give it use once, few, many or a size class.

medium-sized	TRBD1	TRBV19	TRBJ2-1	TGTGCCAGTAGTTCGACGACAGGGTGGAATGAGCAGTTCTTC	CASSSTTGWNEQFF
medium-sized	TRBD1	TRBV11-2	TRBJ2-5	TGTGCCAGCAGCCTCGGGACAGGGCTGGAGACCCAGTACTTC	CASSLGTGLETQYF
.	TRBD1	TRBV6-5	TRBJ1-6	TGTGCCAGCAGCCTCCAGGGGGCGCGGAATTCACCCCTCCACTTT	CASSLQGARNSPLHF
.	TRBD1	TRBV25-1	TRBJ1-6	TGTGCCAGCAGTCACAGGGGGCGCGGTTCACCCCTCCACTTT	CASSHRGRGSPLHF
.	TRBD1	TRBV30	TRBJ1-2	TGTGCCTGGAACTCGGACAGGGCCCGGGGCTACACCTTC	CAWNSDRARGYTF
.	.	TRBV2	TRBJ1-2	TGTGCCAGCAGTGATCCCGCCCCAAGGGGGAACTATGGCTACACCTTC	CASSDPAPRGNYGYTF
once	.	TRBV19	TRBJ1-1	TGTGCCAGTAGTGGGCGAGGGTGGGTGGGTACTGAAGCTTTCTTT	CASSGRGWVGTEAFF
.	.	TRBV7-7	TRBJ2-5	TGTGCCAGCAGCGCAGAGGGGGGGGGAGAGACCCAGTACTTC	CASSAEGGGETQYF
.	.	TRBV12-1	TRBJ1-4	TGTGCCAGCAGCGGACAGGAGGTGGGTAATGAAAAACTGTTTTTT	CASSGQEVGNEKLFF
.	.	TRBV30	TRBJ1-5	TGTGCCTGGAGTCCACCGGAGGGGGAGGGTAGCAATCAGCCCCAGCATTTT	CAWSPPEGEGSNQPQHF
.	TRBD1	TRBV6-7	TRBJ1-2	TGTGCCAGCACCCCCCCCTGGACAGGGACCCGCTATGGCTACACCTTC	CASTPPWTGTRYGYTF
once	.	TRBV6-5	TRBJ1-2	TGTGCCAGCAGTTCAGCCCGTTTGGGTGGCTACACCTTC	CASSSARLGGYTF
many	.	TRBV19	TRBJ1-2	TGTGCCAGTAGTTGGGGGGGCGAGCATGGCTACACCTTC	CASSWGGEHGYTF
.	TRBD1	TRBV6-5	TRBJ1-2	TGTGCCAGCAGTTACTCCGGGGACAGGGATGGCTACACCTTC	CASSYSGDRDGYTF
few	.	TRBV10-3	TRBJ2-7	TGTGCCATCAGTGGTGGGAACTACGAGCAGTACTTC	CAISGGNYEQYF
once	.	TRBV27	TRBJ2-1	TGTGCCAGCAGTGACAGACGATGGGGGCCCTACAATGAGCAGTTCTTC	CASSDRRWGPYNEQFF
.	TRBD1	TRBV11-3	TRBJ2-5	TGTGCCAGCAGCACTCGCCCGGGACAGGGTTTTGAGACCCAGTACTTC	CASSTRPGQGFETQYF
.	.	TRBV21-1	TRBJ1-1	TGTGCCAGCAGCAAAGCGAGGGTCCCGATGAACACTGAAGCTTTCTTT	CASSKARVPMNTEAFF
.	.	TRBV9	TRBJ1-5	TGTGCCAGCAGCGTATCTGGGACCTCCGGAGGACAGCCCCAGCATTTT	CASSVSGTSGGQPQHF
.	.	TRBV27	TRBJ1-2	TGTGCCATCCCGGTGGGGGGGTCGGAGTACTATGGCTACACCTTC	CAIPVGGSEYYGYTF
.	.	TRBV4-2	TRBJ2-6	TGTGCCAGCAGCCAAGTCGGCTCTGGGGCCAACGTCCTGACTTTC	CASSQVGSGANVLTF
.	.	TRBV28	TRBJ2-7	TGTGCCAGCAGTTACAGGAGCTCCTACGAGCAGTACTTC	CASSYRSSYEQYF
.	TRBD1	TRBV5-1	TRBJ1-5	TGCGCCAGCAGCCCAGACAGGGGCAATCAGCCCCAGCATTTT	CASSPDRGNQPQHF
.	.	TRBV10-1	TRBJ2-2	TGCGCCAGCAGCAGGATCCCTTCCGGGGAGCTGTTTTTT	CASSRIPSGELFF
.	.	TRBV11-2	TRBJ2-1	TGTGCCAGCAGCTTAGACGGGGGACAGAATGAGCAGTTCTTC	CASSLDGGQNEQFF
.	.	TRBV2	TRBJ1-3	TGTGCCAGCAGGCAGGAGGGCACCATATATTTT	CASRQEGTIYF
.	.	TRBV18	TRBJ1-1	TGTGCCAGCTCACCACTACAGGGAGGCACTGAAGCTTTCTTT	CASSPLQGGTEAFF
few	.	TRBV18	TRBJ1-3	TGTGCCAGCTCACCCGGCGGGGTTGGAAACACCATATATTTT	CASSPGGVGNTIYF
.	TRBD1	TRBV27	TRBJ2-7	TGTGCCAGCAGTCCCTCGGGACAGGGGGCTCACGAGCAGTACTTC	CASSPSGQGAHEQYF
.	.	TRBV20-1	TRBJ1-1	TGCAGTGCTCGACAGTACACTGAAGCTTTCTTT	CSARQYTEAFF
.	TRBD2	TRBV12-5	TRBJ2-1	TGTGCTACCCGGGACGGGGGGGCCCTCAATGAGCAGTTCTTC	CATRDGGALNEQFF
.	.	TRBV29-1	TRBJ2-2	TGCAGCGCTCCCACGGCATCGGGAACCGGGGAGCTGTTTTTT	CSAPTASGTGELFF
.	TRBD1	TRBV27	TRBJ1-1	TGTGCCAGCTGGACAGGGGCAAAGGGTCGGGCTTTCTTT	CASWTGAKGRAFF
.	.	TRBV19	TRBJ1-2	TGTGCCAGTAGTATCCCTCGCGGGAGCGGCTACACCTTC	CASSIPRGSGYTF
.	.	TRBV5-1	TRBJ2-3	TGCGCCAGCAGCTTGGCGGGTCGACTAATGGATTCGCGCACAGATACGCAGTATTTT	CASSLAGRLMDSRTDTQYF
.	.	TRBV29-1	TRBJ2-7	TGCAGCGTTGATCGTTCGGGCGAGCAGTACTTC	CSVDRSGEQYF
.	.	TRBV6-6	TRBJ1-2	TGTGCCAGCAGTTACTCGGGGGTACAGACCGATGGCTACACCTTC	CASSYSGVQTDGYTF
.	TRBD1	TRBV18	TRBJ2-5	TGTGCCAGCTCACCACCTGGGACAGGGGGCCTACAAGAGACCCAGTACTTC	CASSPPGTGGLQETQYF
.	TRBD2	TRBV5-8	TRBJ2-5	TGTGCCAGCAGCTTGAGATCCTTCTTAGCGGGGGTCCAAGAGACCCAGTACTTC	CASSLRSFLAGVQETQYF
.	.	TRBV27	TRBJ2-1	TGTGCCAGCAGTTCTCCCGGAACAGCTTACAATGAGCAGTTCTTC	CASSSPGTAYNEQFF
.	TRBD2	TRBV4-2	TRBJ2-1	TGTGCCAGCAGCCACGGGGGGTTATCCTACAATGAGCAGTTCTTC	CASSHGGLSYNEQFF